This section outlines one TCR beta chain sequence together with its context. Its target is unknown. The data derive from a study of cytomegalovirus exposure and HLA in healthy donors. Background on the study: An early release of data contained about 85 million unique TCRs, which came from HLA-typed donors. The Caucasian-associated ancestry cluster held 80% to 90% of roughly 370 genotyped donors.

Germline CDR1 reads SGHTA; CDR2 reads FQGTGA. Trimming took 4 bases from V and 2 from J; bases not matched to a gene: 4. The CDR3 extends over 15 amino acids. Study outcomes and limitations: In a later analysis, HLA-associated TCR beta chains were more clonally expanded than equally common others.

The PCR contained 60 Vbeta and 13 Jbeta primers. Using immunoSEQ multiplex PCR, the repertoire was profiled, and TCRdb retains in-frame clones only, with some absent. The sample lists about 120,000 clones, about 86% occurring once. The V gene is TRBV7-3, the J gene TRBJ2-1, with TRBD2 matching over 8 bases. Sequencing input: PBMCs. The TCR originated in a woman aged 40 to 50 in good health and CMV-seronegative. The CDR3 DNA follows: TGTGCCAGCAGCTCCGGGGGGGCGCCCTACAATGAGCAGTTCTTC. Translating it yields CASSSGGAPYNEQFF.